This T cell receptor beta chain stems from a study of OX40 agonist ivuxolimab in advanced cancers. Whole-study results and caveats: Low clonal expansion, among the lowest seen, marked partial responders at 0.1-3.0 mg/kg. Relative to CD4+ cells, CD8+ T cells on average had more expanded clones. In the expanded peripheral T cells, antigen specificity was never determined.

On this clone itself: The antigen is undetermined.

Clones were read by immunoSEQ multiplex PCR, and TCRdb kept only the in-frame ones, dropping some. The sample consists of approximately 38,000 clones, about 87% of them appearing once. The germline V gene encodes CDR1 LNHDA and CDR2 SQIVND (reference sequence). With 9 bases clipped from V and 10 bases from J, the junction kept 18 bases outside the gene matches. The CDR3 extends over 15 amino acids. The genes are TRBV19 and TRBJ1-1; TRBD1 aligns across 9 bases. The sequencing here drew on CD4+ or CD8+ T cells sorted from blood, taken in a trial of the OX40 agonist ivuxolimab. This TCR came from an adult with an advanced solid tumor such as melanoma, head and neck, liver or kidney cancer. The CDR3 nucleotides read TGTGCCAGCCACCTTTCCTCAACCCCGGGACAGGGAGCTTTCTTT. Its translation is CASHLSSTPGQGAFF. Together with reference TRBV19 and TRBJ1-1, the CDR3 gives the full variable domain: DGGITQSPKYLFRKEGQNVTLSCEQNLNHDAMYWYRQDPGQGLRLIYYSQIVNDFQKGDIAEGYSVSREKKESFPLTVTSAQKNPTAFYLCASHLSSTPGQGAFFGQGTRLTVV.